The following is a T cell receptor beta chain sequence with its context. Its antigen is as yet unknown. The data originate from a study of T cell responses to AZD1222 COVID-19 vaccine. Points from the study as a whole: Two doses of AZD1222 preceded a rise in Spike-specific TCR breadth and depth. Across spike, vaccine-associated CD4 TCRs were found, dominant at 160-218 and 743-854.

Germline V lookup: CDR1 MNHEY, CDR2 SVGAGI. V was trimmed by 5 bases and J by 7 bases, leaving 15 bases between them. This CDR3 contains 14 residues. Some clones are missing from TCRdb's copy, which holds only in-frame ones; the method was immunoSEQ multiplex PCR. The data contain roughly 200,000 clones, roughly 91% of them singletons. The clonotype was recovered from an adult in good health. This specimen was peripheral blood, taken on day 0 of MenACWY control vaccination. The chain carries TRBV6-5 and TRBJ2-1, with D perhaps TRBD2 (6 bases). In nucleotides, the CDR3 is TGTGCCAGCAGTACCCAGGAGGGTTGGAATGAGCAGTTCTTC. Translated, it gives CASSTQEGWNEQFF.